The T cell receptor beta chain described here comes from a study of spatial heterogeneity in lung cancer. Study at large: Among detected sequences, beta-chain ones consistently exceeded alpha-chain ones in number. Raw sequencing reads included, on average, more than ten appearances of each unique TCR and UMI combination.

This CDR3 has 14 residues. V trimming: 2 bases; J trimming: 7 bases; junction bases outside the gene matches: 4. Germline V gene data show CDR1 as ENHRY and CDR2 as SYGVKD. This sample's time point: sample taken at primary tumor resection. Sequencing of whole RNA from tumor, nontumor lung or frozen PBMC involved no sorting. This clonotype appeared a few times. Every molecule of TCR cDNA had its own unique molecular identifier. TCRdb recomputed calls from the 5' RACE reads with MiXCR, one row per CDR3 protein. The sample has some 100,000 distinct CDR3 sequences; about 9.4% are singletons. This receptor was identified in a male donor with early-stage non-small cell lung cancer. J is TRBJ2-2 and V is TRBV10-3, with 7 bases lining up with TRBD1. The source material was PBMCs, sampled at surgery. The CDR3 loop is CAISEGRGNGELFF. As DNA, the CDR3 is TGTGCCATCAGTGAGGGCAGGGGGAACGGGGAGCTGTTTTTT.